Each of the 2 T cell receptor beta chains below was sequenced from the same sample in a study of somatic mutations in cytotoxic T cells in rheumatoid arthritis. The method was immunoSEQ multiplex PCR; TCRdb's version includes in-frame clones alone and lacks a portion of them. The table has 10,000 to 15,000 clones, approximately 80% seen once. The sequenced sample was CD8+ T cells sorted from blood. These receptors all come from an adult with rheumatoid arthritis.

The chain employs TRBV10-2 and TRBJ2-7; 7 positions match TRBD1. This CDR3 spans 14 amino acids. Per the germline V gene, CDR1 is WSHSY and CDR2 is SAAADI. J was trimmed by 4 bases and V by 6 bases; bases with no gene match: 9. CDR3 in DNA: TGCGCCAGCAGCCTACCGGGACAGACTTACGAGCAGTACTTC. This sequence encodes CASSLPGQTYEQYF.

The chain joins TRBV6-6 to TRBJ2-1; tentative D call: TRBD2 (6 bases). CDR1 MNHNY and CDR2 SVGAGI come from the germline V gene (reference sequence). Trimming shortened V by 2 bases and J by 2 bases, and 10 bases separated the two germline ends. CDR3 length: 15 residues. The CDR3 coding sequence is TGTGCCAGCAGTTACGGCGGGACGCCCTACAATGAGCAGTTCTTC. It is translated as CASSYGGTPYNEQFF.